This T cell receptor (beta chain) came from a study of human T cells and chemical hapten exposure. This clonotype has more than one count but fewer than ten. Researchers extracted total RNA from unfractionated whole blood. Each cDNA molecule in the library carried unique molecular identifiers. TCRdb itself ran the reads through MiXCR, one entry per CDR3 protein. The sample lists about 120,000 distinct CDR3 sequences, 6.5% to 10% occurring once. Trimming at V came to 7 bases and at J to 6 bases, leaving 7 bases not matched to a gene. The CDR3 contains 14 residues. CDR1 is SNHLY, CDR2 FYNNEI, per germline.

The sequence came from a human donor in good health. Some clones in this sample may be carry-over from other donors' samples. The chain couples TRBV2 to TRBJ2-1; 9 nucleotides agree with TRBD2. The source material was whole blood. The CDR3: CASNWAGGPNEQFF. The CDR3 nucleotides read TGTGCCAGCAATTGGGCGGGAGGGCCCAATGAGCAGTTCTTC.